This TCR beta chain is drawn from a study of shared T cell receptors in the human thymus. The germline V gene has CDR1 SGHTA and CDR2 FQGNSA. Trimming removed 1 base from V and 8 bases from J, with 9 bases in between. CDR3 size: 13 residues. Data came from immunoSEQ multiplex PCR; TCRdb stores just in-frame clones and leaves some out. The sample lists 700,000 or so clones; 80% to 90% were seen once. This sample also appeared in a second study, on human thymus T cells. Turning to that study: Thymic and blood repertoires seemed to favor certain V and J genes.

The TCR originated in a girl under three years old with a congenital heart defect. The chain joins TRBV7-2 to TRBJ2-1; the D gene is possibly TRBD2 (6 bases). Sequences were obtained from thymocytes. The CDR3 is CASSLDGGYEQFF. In DNA form, the CDR3 reads TGTGCCAGCAGCTTAGACGGGGGTTATGAGCAGTTCTTC. The full variable domain, completed using reference TRBV7-2 and TRBJ2-1, is GAGVSQSPSNKVTEKGKDVELRCDPISGHTALYWYRQSLGQGLEFLIYFQGNSAPDKSGLPSDRFSAERTGGSVSTLTIQRTQQEDSAVYLCASSLDGGYEQFFGPGTRLTVL.